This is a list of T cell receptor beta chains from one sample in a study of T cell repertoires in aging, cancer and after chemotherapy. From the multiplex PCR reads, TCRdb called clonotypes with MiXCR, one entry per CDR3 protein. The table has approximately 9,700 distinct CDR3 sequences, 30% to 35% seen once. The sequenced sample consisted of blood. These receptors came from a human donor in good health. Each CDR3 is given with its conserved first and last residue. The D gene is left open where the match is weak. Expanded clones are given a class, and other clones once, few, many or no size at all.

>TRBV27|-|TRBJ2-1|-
TGTGCCAGCAGTCGTCTAGCGTTGTACAATGAGCAGTTCTTC
CASSRLALYNEQFF
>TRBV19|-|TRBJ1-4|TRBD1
TGTGCCACCAGACAGGGGGCAACTAATGAAAAATTGTTTTTT
CATRQGATNEKLFF
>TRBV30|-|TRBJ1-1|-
TGTGCCTGGAGTGTACGTCTGGGGAGGACTGAAGCTTTCTTT
CAWSVRLGRTEAFF
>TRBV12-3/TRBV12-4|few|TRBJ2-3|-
TGTGCCAGCAGCCCAGGGGGGAGGTTCACCGATACGCAGTATTTT
CASSPGGRFTDTQYF
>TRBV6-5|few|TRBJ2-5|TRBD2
TGTGCCAGCAGCTCTAGACTAGCGGGAGGGACACAAGAGACCCAGTACTTC
CASSSRLAGGTQETQYF
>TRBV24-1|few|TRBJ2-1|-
TGTGCCACCAAGGGGGCCGCGGGAACTGAGCAGTTCTTC
CATKGAAGTEQFF
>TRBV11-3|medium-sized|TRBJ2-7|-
TGTGCCAGCAGCTTAGGTGGACTCGAGTACTTC
CASSLGGLEYF
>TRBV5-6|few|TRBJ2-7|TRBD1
TGTGCCAGCAGCACACGGACAGGGGGGGACGAGCAGTACTTC
CASSTRTGGDEQYF
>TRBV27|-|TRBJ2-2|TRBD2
TGTGCCAGCACACTCTGGGGGGGGAACACCGGGGAGCTGTTTTTT
CASTLWGGNTGELFF
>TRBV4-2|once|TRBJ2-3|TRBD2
TGTGCCAGCAGCCAAGATTACGGGCGGGAGCCGAGCACAGATACGCAGTATTTT
CASSQDYGREPSTDTQYF
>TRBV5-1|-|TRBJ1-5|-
TGTGCCAGCAGCTTAGACAGCCTTAGCAATCAGCCCCAGCATTTT
CASSLDSLSNQPQHF
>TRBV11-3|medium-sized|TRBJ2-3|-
TGTGCCAGCAGCCAAGCAGGAGGGGACGCAGATACGCAGTATTTT
CASSQAGGDADTQYF
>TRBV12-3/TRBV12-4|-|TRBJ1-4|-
TGTGCCAGCAGCCGCAATGAAAAACTGTTTTTT
CASSRNEKLFF
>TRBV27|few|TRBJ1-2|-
TGTGCCACCTTGGAGGGGGGCGGCTACACCTTC
CATLEGGGYTF
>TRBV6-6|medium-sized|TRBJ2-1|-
TGTGCCAGCACCTCGACGAGTTTAGGTGAGCAGTTCTTC
CASTSTSLGEQFF
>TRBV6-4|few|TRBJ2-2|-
TGTGCCAGCAGTGAGGAGCGCGGTCGGCTGTTTTTT
CASSEERGRLFF
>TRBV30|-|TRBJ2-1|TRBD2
TGTGCCTGGACTAGCGGGAACTATGAGCAGTTCTTC
CAWTSGNYEQFF
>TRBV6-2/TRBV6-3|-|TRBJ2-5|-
TGTGCCAGCAGCGGCTGGCAAGAGACCCAGTACTTC
CASSGWQETQYF
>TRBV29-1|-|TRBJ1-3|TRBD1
TGCAGCGTTGAAGGGACAGGGTCTGGAAACACCATATATTTT
CSVEGTGSGNTIYF
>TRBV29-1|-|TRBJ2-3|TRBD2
TGCAGCGTTGGGGGACTAGCGGAGCCTCTTAACACAGATACGCAGTATTTT
CSVGGLAEPLNTDTQYF
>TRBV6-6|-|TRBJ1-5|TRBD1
TGTGCCAGCAGACGGGACAGGTTCAATCAGCCCCAGCATTTT
CASRRDRFNQPQHF
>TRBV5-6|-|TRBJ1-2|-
TGTGCCAGCAGCTTACAGGGAGGGAACTATGGCTACACCTTC
CASSLQGGNYGYTF
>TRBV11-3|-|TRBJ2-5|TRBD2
TGTGCCAGCAGGTCGCGGGGGGGGGGCCAAGAGACCCAGTACTTC
CASRSRGGGQETQYF
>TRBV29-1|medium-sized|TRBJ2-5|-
TGCAGCGTTGTCGAGGGAAGGGAGACCCAGTACTTC
CSVVEGRETQYF
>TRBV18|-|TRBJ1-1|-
TGTGCCAGCTCACCGGATAAGAACACTGAAGCTTTCTTT
CASSPDKNTEAFF
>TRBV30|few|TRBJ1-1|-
TGTGCCTGGAAGGGGCCACTCAACACTGAAGCTTTCTTT
CAWKGPLNTEAFF
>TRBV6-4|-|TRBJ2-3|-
TGTGCCAGCAGTGACAAGGGGGGCACAGATACGCAGTATTTT
CASSDKGGTDTQYF
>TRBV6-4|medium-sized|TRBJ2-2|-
TGTGCCAGCAGTGACTCTAGCACCGGGGAGCTGTTTTTT
CASSDSSTGELFF
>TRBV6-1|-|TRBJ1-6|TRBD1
TGTGCCAGTTCGACAGGGGAGAATTCACCCCTCCACTTT
CASSTGENSPLHF
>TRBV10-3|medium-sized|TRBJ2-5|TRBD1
TGTGCCATCAGTCCCGGGACAGGAGAGACCCAGTACTTC
CAISPGTGETQYF
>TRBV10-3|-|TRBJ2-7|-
TGTGCCAGCAGTTTCGGATTTCCACCCTACGAGCAGTACTTC
CASSFGFPPYEQYF
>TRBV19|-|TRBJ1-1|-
TGTGCCAGCTTAAGGAGGGGATTAGGCACTGAAGCTTTCTTT
CASLRRGLGTEAFF
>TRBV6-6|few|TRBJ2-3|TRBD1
TGTGCCAGCAACCCGGGGACAGGGGGGACAGATACGCAGTATTTT
CASNPGTGGTDTQYF
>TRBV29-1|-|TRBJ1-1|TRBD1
TGCAGCGTTGAGCGGCAGGGGGCGACTGAAGCTTTCTTT
CSVERQGATEAFF
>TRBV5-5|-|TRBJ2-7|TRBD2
TGTGCCAGCACCCCGACTAGCGGGAGCAACGAGCAGTACTTC
CASTPTSGSNEQYF
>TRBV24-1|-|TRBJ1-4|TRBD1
TGTGCCACCAGTGATGGACAGGGTGGTGAAAAACTGTTTTTT
CATSDGQGGEKLFF
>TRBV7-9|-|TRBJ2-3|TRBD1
TGTGCCAGCAGTTACAGGGGGACAGATACGCAGTATTTT
CASSYRGTDTQYF
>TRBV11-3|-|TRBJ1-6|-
TGTGCCAGCAGCCCCGGGGGGGTCTCACCCCTCCACTTT
CASSPGGVSPLHF
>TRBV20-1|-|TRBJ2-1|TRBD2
TGCAGTGCGGAGGGACTAGCGGGGGGGAATGAGCAGTTCTTC
CSAEGLAGGNEQFF